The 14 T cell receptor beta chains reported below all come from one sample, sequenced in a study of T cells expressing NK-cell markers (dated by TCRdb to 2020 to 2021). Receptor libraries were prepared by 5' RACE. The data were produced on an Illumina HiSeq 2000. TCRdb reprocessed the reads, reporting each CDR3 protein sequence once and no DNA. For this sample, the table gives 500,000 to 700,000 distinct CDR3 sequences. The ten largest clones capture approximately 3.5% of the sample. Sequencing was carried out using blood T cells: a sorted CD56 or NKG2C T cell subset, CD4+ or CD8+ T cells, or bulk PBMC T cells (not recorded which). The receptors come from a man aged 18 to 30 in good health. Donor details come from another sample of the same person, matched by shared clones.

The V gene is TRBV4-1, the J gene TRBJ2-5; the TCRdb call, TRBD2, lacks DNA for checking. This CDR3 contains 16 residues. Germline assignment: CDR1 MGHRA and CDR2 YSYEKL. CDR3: CASSQDGSGRGETQYF.

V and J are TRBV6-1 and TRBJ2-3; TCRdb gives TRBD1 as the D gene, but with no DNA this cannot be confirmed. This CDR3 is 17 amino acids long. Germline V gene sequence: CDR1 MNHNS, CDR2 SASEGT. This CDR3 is CASRTRGPGGATDTQYF.

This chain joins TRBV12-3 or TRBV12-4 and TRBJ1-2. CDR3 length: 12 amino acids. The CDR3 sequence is CASSFTRNGYTF.

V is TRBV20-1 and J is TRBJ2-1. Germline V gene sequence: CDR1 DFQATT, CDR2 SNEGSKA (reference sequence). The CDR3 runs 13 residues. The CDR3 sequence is CSAHTIYDNEQFF.

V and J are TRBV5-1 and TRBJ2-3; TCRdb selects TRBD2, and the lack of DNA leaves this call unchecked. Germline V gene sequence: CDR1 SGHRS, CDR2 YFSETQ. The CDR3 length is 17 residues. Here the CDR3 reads CASSLDSAPPGTDTQYF.

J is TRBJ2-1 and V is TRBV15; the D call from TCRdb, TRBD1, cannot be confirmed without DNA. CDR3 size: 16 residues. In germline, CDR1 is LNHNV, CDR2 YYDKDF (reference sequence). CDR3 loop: CATSNLVGGRDDEQFF. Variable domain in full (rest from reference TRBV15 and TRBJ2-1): DAMVIQNPRYQVTQFGKPVTLSCSQTLNHNVMYWYQQKSSQAPKLLFHYYDKDFNNEADTPDNFQSRRPNTSFCFLDIRSPGLGDTAMYLCATSNLVGGRDDEQFFGPGTRLTVL.

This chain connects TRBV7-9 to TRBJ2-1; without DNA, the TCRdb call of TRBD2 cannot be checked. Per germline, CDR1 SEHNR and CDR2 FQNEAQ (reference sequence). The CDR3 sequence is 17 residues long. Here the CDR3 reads CASSPGLTSGPYNEQFF.

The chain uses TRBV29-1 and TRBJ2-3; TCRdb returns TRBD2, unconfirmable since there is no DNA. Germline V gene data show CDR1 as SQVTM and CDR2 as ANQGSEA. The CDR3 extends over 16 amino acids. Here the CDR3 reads CSGELSGSFEGDTQYF.

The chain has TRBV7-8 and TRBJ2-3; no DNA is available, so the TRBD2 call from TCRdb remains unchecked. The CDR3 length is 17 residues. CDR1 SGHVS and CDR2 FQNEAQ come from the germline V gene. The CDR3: CASSLGWREGLGDTQYF.

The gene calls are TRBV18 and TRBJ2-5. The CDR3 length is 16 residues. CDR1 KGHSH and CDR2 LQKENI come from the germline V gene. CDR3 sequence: CASSQPETRFQETQYF.

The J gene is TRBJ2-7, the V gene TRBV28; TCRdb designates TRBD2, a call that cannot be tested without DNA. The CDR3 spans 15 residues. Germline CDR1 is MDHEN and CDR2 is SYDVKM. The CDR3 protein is CASSQTSGRANEQYF.

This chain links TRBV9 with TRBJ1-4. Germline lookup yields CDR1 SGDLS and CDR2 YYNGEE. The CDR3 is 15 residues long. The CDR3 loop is CASSAGVATNEKLFF.

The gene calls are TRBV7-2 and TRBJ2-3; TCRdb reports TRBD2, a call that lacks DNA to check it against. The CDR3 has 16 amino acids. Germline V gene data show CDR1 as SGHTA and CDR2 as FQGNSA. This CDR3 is CASSLAAGVNTDTQYF.

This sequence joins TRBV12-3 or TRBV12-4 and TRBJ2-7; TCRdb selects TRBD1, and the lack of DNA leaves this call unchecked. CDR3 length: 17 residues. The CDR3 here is CASSLIGGGGHSYEQYF.